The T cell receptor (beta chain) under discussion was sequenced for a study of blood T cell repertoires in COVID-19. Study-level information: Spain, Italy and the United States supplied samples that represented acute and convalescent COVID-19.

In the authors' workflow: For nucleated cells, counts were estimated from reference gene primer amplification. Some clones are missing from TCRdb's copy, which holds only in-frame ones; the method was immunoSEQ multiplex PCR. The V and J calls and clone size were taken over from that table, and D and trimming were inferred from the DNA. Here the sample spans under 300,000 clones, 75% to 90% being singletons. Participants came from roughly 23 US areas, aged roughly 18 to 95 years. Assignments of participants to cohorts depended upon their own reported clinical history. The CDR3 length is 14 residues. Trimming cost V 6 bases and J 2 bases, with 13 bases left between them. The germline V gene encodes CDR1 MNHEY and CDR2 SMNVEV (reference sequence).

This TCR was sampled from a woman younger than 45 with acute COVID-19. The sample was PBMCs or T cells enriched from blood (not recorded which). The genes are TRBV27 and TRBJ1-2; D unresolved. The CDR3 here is CASRSGSQNYGYTF. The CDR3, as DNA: TGTGCCAGCAGGTCCGGGAGCCAAAACTATGGCTACACCTTC.